Reported below is one T cell receptor (beta chain). Survey-level TCR beta sequencing used the immunoSEQ assay. Sequencing used immunoSEQ multiplex PCR; TCRdb keeps in-frame clones, though not all of them. The sample includes 55,000 to 70,000 clones, about 94% of them seen just once. Per germline, CDR1 SGHRS and CDR2 YFSETQ. The CDR3 spans 13 residues. V was pared by 4 bases and J by 3 bases, with 2 bases of the junction left unmatched. Sequences were obtained from PBMCs. The source is a man in his forties or fifties with rheumatoid arthritis. This sequence joins TRBV5-1 and TRBJ1-2; 8 bases are a match to TRBD1. The CDR3 loop is CASSQGQDYGYTF. Here the CDR3 DNA reads TGCGCCAGCAGCCAGGGACAGGACTATGGCTACACCTTC.